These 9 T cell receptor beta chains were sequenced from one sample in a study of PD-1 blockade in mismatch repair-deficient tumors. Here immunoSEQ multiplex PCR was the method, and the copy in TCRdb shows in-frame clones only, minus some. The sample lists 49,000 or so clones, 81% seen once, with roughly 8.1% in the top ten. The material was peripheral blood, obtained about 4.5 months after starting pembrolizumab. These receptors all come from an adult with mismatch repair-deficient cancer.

The CDR3 DNA reads as TGCGCCAGCAGTGAAGGGCCACGGGGACCCCAGCATTTT. This translates into CASSEGPRGPQHF. The chain carries TRBV10-2 and TRBJ1-5; D is uncertain. The V gene's germline CDR1 is WSHSY and CDR2 SAAADI. CDR3 size: 13 residues. V lost 3 bases and J 10 bases, leaving 13 bases between the germline ends.

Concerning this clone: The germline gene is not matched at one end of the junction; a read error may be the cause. CDR3 sequence: CASSLGAGGPHNEQFF. The CDR3 DNA is TGTGCTAGCAGCTTGGGAGCGGGAGGGCCCCACAATGAGCAGTTCTTC. The chain recombines TRBV7-7 with TRBJ2-1; TRBD2 aligns across 10 bases. The CDR3 is 16 residues long. CDR1 SSHAT and CDR2 FNYEAQ come from the germline V gene (reference sequence). The whole variable domain, remainder taken from reference TRBV7-7 and TRBJ2-1, is GAGVSQSPRYKVTKRGQDVTLRCDPISSHATLYWYQQALGQGPEFLTYFNYEAQPDKSGLPSDRFSAERPEGSISTLTIQRTEQRDSAMYRCASSLGAGGPHNEQFFGPGTRLTVL.

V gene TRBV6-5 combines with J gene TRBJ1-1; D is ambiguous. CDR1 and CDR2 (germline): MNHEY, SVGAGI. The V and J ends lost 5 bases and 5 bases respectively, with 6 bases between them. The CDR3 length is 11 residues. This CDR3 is CASSVPTEAFF. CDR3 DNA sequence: TGTGCCAGCAGTGTTCCTACTGAAGCTTTCTTT.

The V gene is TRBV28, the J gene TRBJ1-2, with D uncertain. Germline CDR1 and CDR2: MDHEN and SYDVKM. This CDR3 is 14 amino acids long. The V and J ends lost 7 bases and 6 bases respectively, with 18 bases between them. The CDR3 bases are TGTGCCAGCATCGGGTTGCGCGCCTCCAATGGCTACACCTTC. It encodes CASIGLRASNGYTF.

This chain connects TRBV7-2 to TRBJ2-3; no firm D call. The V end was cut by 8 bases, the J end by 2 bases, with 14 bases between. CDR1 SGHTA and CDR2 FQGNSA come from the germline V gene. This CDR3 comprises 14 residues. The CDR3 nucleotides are TGTGCCAGCGGCCCGTTGGGCCCCACAGATACGCAGTATTTT. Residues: CASGPLGPTDTQYF. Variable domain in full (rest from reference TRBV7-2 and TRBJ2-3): GAGVSQSPSNKVTEKGKDVELRCDPISGHTALYWYRQSLGQGLEFLIYFQGNSAPDKSGLPSDRFSAERTGGSVSTLTIQRTQQEDSAVYLCASGPLGPTDTQYFGPGTRLTVL.

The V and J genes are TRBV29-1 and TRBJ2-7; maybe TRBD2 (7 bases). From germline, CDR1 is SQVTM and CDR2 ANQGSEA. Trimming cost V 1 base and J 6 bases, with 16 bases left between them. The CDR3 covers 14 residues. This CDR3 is CSVEGGRAGAEQYF. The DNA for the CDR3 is TGCAGCGTTGAAGGTGGGAGGGCGGGGGCCGAGCAGTACTTC.

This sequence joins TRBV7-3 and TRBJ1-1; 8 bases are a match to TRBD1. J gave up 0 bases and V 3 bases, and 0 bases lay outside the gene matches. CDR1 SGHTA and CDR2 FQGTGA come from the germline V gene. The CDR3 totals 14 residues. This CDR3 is CASSLDRVNTEAFF. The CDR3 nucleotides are TGTGCCAGCAGCTTGGACAGGGTGAACACTGAAGCTTTCTTT. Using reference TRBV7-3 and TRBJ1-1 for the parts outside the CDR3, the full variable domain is GAGVSQTPSNKVTEKGKYVELRCDPISGHTALYWYRQSLGQGPEFLIYFQGTGAADDSGLPNDRFFAVRPEGSVSTLKIQRTERGDSAVYLCASSLDRVNTEAFFGQGTRLTVV.

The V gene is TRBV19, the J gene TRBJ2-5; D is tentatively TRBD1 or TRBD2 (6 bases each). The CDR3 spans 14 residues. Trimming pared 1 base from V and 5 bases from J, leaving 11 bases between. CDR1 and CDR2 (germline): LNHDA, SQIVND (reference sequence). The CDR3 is CASSIVGGLETQYF. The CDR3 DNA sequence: TGTGCCAGTAGTATAGTTGGGGGGCTGGAGACCCAGTACTTC.

The CDR3 DNA sequence: TGTGCCACCGGGACAGCAGTGAGCAATCAGCCCCAGCATTTT. It codes for CATGTAVSNQPQHF. V is TRBV10-3 and J is TRBJ1-5, with 7 bases identical to TRBD1. V lost 10 bases to trimming and J lost 1 base; unmatched junction nucleotides: 7. This CDR3 is built from 14 residues. Per germline, CDR1 ENHRY and CDR2 SYGVKD.